This TCR beta chain was documented in a study of sequential checkpoint blockade in melanoma. Turning to the study itself: First-line arms were nivolumab then ipilimumab, or the reverse, randomized 1:1.

Using immunoSEQ multiplex PCR, the repertoire was profiled, and TCRdb retains in-frame clones only, with some absent. Altogether about 8,400 clones are present, 90% being singletons, with the ten largest covering roughly 14%. V lost 5 bases and J lost 0; bases outside the gene matches: 8. CDR3 length: 15 amino acids. CDR1 and CDR2 from the germline V gene are GTSNPN and SVGIG (reference sequence). Treatment noted: randomized to nivolumab then ipilimumab (arm A) or the reverse (arm B). Patients had received no earlier DNA-damaging chemotherapy. Sorted cells were live CD3+CD8+, lacking CD19 and CD56, from PBMCs.

This TCR derives from a human donor with melanoma. This specimen consisted of CD8+ T cells sorted from blood (inferred from file names), obtained from a patient given nivolumab and ipilimumab in sequence. The chain links TRBV30 to TRBJ1-1; 8 bases line up with TRBD1. The CDR3: CAWLIRDRLNTEAFF. The CDR3 region has the DNA TGTGCCTGGCTAATTAGGGACAGGCTGAACACTGAAGCTTTCTTT. Complete variable domain (other parts from reference TRBV30 and TRBJ1-1): SQTIHQWPATLVQPVGSPLSLECTVEGTSNPNLYWYRQAAGRGLQLLFYSVGIGQISSEVPQNLSASRPQDRQFILSSKKLLLSDSGFYLCAWLIRDRLNTEAFFGQGTRLTVV.